The 17 T cell receptor beta chains listed next were all sequenced from one sample in a study of neoadjuvant anti-PD-1 for oral cavity cancer. Data came from immunoSEQ multiplex PCR; TCRdb stores just in-frame clones and leaves some out. This table has 6,000 or so clones, 45% to 60% appearing once. Documented time point: after neoadjuvant nivolumab, at surgical resection. The sample was tumor tissue, taken after nivolumab (anti-PD-1) treatment. Source of these receptors: a person between 35 and 79 years old with oral cavity squamous cell carcinoma.

This rearrangement joins TRBV7-6 to TRBJ2-1; D ambiguous. Germline V gives CDR1 SGHVS, CDR2 FNYEAQ. The CDR3 length is 13 residues. Trimming pared 2 bases from V and 9 bases from J, leaving 11 bases between. In DNA, the CDR3 is TGTGCCAGCAGCTTACCCTTAAAAGGTGAGCAGTTCTTC. It yields the protein CASSLPLKGEQFF.

This chain links TRBV5-4 with TRBJ2-6; D remains unclear. Germline V lookup: CDR1 SGHNT, CDR2 YYREEE (reference sequence). The CDR3 consists of 15 residues. Trimming cost V 1 base and J 3 bases, with 8 bases left between them. The CDR3 bases are TGTGCCAGCAGCTTGAGGACCTTTGGGGCCAACGTCCTGACTTTC. It yields the protein CASSLRTFGANVLTF. The whole variable domain, remainder taken from reference TRBV5-4 and TRBJ2-6, is ETGVTQSPTHLIKTRGQQVTLRCSSQSGHNTVSWYQQALGQGPQFIFQYYREEENGRGNFPPRFSGLQFPNYSSELNVNALELDDSALYLCASSLRTFGANVLTFGAGSRLTVL.

The chain joins TRBV7-6 to TRBJ2-3; perhaps TRBD1 as D (6 bases). This CDR3 spans 17 amino acids. V dropped 5 bases and J dropped 0 bases, with 18 bases sitting between them. From germline, CDR1 is SGHVS and CDR2 FNYEAQ. The CDR3 reads CASSPPRARGSTDTQYF. The DNA of the CDR3 is TGTGCCAGCAGCCCCCCCCGGGCCAGGGGTAGCACAGATACGCAGTATTTT.

The CDR3 loop is CASSKVGDRVGNQPQHF. DNA of the CDR3: TGTGCCAGCAGCAAAGTAGGGGACAGGGTCGGCAATCAGCCCCAGCATTTT. The gene calls are TRBV21-1 and TRBJ1-5; the table's D call, TRBD1, has no DNA check behind it. TRBV21-1 is described as a pseudogene. The CDR3 loop spans 17 amino acids.

The rearrangement joins TRBV21-1 to TRBJ1-2. TRBV21-1 is assigned pseudogene status. The CDR3 runs 13 residues. DNA of the CDR3: TGTGCCAGCAGCAAAGAAGGCCGAGGCGGCTACACCTTC. Translation gives CASSKEGRGGYTF.

This clone was observed a handful of times. V is TRBV5-6 and J is TRBJ1-5; D might be TRBD1 (6 bases). CDR1 and CDR2 (germline): SGHDT, YYEEEE. The V and J ends lost 0 bases and 0 bases respectively, with 10 bases between them. The CDR3 sequence is 16 residues long. The CDR3 protein is CASSLEGGYSNQPQHF. The CDR3 region has the DNA TGTGCCAGCAGCTTGGAAGGGGGGTATAGCAATCAGCCCCAGCATTTT.

The chain couples TRBV6-5 to TRBJ1-1; D ambiguous. The germline gives CDR1 MNHEY, CDR2 SVGAGI. The CDR3 runs to 12 residues. Between the trimmed V and J ends, which lost 6 bases and 5 bases, there was a span of 10 bases. In DNA form, the CDR3 reads TGTGCCAGCAGCCGGGGTAGGACTGAAGCTTTCTTT. It encodes CASSRGRTEAFF.

This clone was observed once. The rearrangement links TRBV4-2 to TRBJ1-2, with 7 bases fitting TRBD1. J lost 8 bases, V lost 3 bases, and 18 bases had no gene match. The CDR3 loop spans 17 amino acids. The germline CDR1 and CDR2 sequences are LGHNA and YNFKEQ. CDR3 nucleotides: TGTGCCAGCAGCCAGTCGGTAGGGACAGAGGCGGCGGAAGGCTACACCTTC. This gives the protein CASSQSVGTEAAEGYTF.

The chain combines TRBV5-5 with TRBJ2-1, with TRBD2 identical over 7 bases. The trim removed 4 bases at V and 5 bases at J, leaving 6 bases unmatched. Germline-derived CDR1 and CDR2 are SGHKS and YYEKEE (reference sequence). This CDR3 is 14 amino acids long. CDR3 sequence: CASSPLGGNNEQFF. CDR3 nucleotide sequence: TGTGCCAGCAGCCCATTGGGAGGGAACAATGAGCAGTTCTTC.

This clone was seen a handful of times. This sequence joins TRBV5-6 and TRBJ1-2; D perhaps matches TRBD1 (5 bases). The CDR3 sequence is 13 residues long. The V end lost 5 bases, the J end lost 8 bases, and 16 bases lay between the germline ends. The germline gives CDR1 SGHDT, CDR2 YYEEEE. The DNA for the CDR3 is TGTGCCAGCAGGAGGAGAGGGGTTGGAGGCTACACCTTC. Translated, it gives CASRRRGVGGYTF.

The chain has TRBV6-1 and TRBJ2-5, with D unresolved. CDR1 MNHNS and CDR2 SASEGT come from the germline V gene. The V end lost 7 bases, the J end lost 5 bases, and 17 bases lay between the germline ends. The CDR3 extends over 14 amino acids. In nucleotides, the CDR3 is TGTGCCAGCACCGCAGATCCGGGTAGGGAGACCCAGTACTTC. Its translation is CASTADPGRETQYF.

This chain connects TRBV27 to TRBJ2-1, with TRBD2 matching over 7 bases. This CDR3 comprises 14 residues. Trimming removed 7 bases from V and 0 bases from J; junction bases left unmatched: 3. Germline V gene sequence: CDR1 MNHEY, CDR2 SMNVEV (reference sequence). The CDR3 sequence: CASNPSGSYNEQFF. For the CDR3, the DNA is TGTGCCAGCAACCCTAGCGGCTCCTACAATGAGCAGTTCTTC.

V and J are TRBV19 and TRBJ2-1; D not certain. Trimming cost V 0 bases and J 8 bases, with 11 bases left between them. From germline, CDR1 is LNHDA and CDR2 SQIVND (reference sequence). The CDR3 length is 14 residues. The CDR3 region is CASSIDPRSDEQFF. Written as DNA, the CDR3 is TGTGCCAGTAGTATAGACCCTAGGTCCGATGAGCAGTTCTTC. Full variable domain (outside the CDR3, taken from reference TRBV19 and TRBJ2-1): DGGITQSPKYLFRKEGQNVTLSCEQNLNHDAMYWYRQDPGQGLRLIYYSQIVNDFQKGDIAEGYSVSREKKESFPLTVTSAQKNPTAFYLCASSIDPRSDEQFFGPGTRLTVL.

The chain uses TRBV5-6 and TRBJ2-3; 8 positions match TRBD1. The junction had 1 base not matched to a gene; V was cut back by 0 bases and J by 4 bases. The CDR3 length is 14 residues. Looked up from germline, CDR1 is SGHDT and CDR2 is YYEEEE. CDR3 loop: CASSLVQGADTQYF. The CDR3 region has the DNA TGTGCCAGCAGCTTGGTACAGGGGGCAGATACGCAGTATTTT.

V and J are TRBV14 and TRBJ2-5; 9 bases line up with TRBD2. Losses at the gene ends were 0 bases for V and 4 bases for J; bases not matched to a gene: 12. Germline V gives CDR1 SGHDN, CDR2 FVKESK. CDR3 size: 18 residues. Here the CDR3 DNA reads TGTGCCAGCAGCCAAGATGAAAGTCTAGCGGGGAAAAGAGAGACCCAGTACTTC. Its protein product is CASSQDESLAGKRETQYF.

V usage is TRBV6-1 and J usage is TRBJ2-1, with D possibly matching TRBD1 (6 bases). Trimming removed 1 base from V and 4 bases from J, with 8 bases in between. The CDR3 consists of 14 residues. The germline gives CDR1 MNHNS, CDR2 SASEGT. The DNA for the CDR3 is TGTGCCAGCAGTGAAGGGGGGCGGTACAATGAGCAGTTCTTC. This sequence encodes CASSEGGRYNEQFF.

V is TRBV11-3 and J is TRBJ2-6; weak D call: TRBD1 (6 bases). CDR1 SGHNT and CDR2 YENEEA come from the germline V gene. The CDR3 runs 15 residues. V was clipped by 4 bases and J by 0 bases, with 7 bases between them. The CDR3 here is CASSSRGSGANVLTF. DNA of the CDR3: TGTGCCAGCAGCTCCAGGGGCTCTGGGGCCAACGTCCTGACTTTC.